This record looks at one T cell receptor beta chain sequence and its context. Its antigen remains unknown. Measured with immunoSEQ multiplex PCR; TCRdb has only the in-frame clones, and not every one. The sample carries 55,000 to 70,000 clones, 90% to 95% recorded once. The data belong to a study of cytomegalovirus exposure and HLA in healthy donors. The CDR3 contains 16 residues. CDR1 and CDR2 from the germline V gene are ENHRY and SYGVKD. J lost 5 bases, V lost 2 bases, and 10 bases had no gene match. The donors were part of the validation cohort, which consisted of under 150 subjects and was separate from the first cohort of under 750 subjects. General study results and limits: Cytomegalovirus-associated TCR beta chains were listed, numbering under 200. The tendency of first-cohort TCR clusters to co-occur in the 120 or so validation repertoires was the finding of a later analysis.

This TCR derives from a man aged 18 to 30 in good health and CMV-seronegative. This chain connects TRBV10-3 to TRBJ2-7; 9 bases map to TRBD1. Material: PBMCs. CDR3 sequence reads: CAISETWDRVNNEQYF. CDR3 in DNA: TGTGCCATCAGTGAGACTTGGGACAGGGTGAACAACGAGCAGTACTTC.